This T cell receptor beta chain emerged from a study of cytomegalovirus exposure and HLA in healthy donors. Study results and limitations: The HLA-A and HLA-B alleles of most subjects were reportedly predicted accurately from TCR beta sequences. It was confirmed in vitro that a few of the CMV-associated chains were specific for CMV antigens. Later work found most CMV-associated TCR beta chains apparently HLA-restricted.

Details on this clone: Its antigen is not identified.

CDR3 length: 10 residues. The V end lost 7 bases, the J end lost 5 bases, and 8 bases lay between the germline ends. Per germline, CDR1 SQVTM and CDR2 ANQGSEA. With 60 Vbeta and 13 Jbeta primers, the PCR was carried out. Repertoires were generated with immunoSEQ multiplex PCR, while TCRdb's copy carries only in-frame clones and drops some. This sample's table reports tens of thousands of clones. This TCR was sampled from a woman aged 40 to 50 in good health and CMV-seronegative. What was sequenced was PBMCs. The J gene is TRBJ2-5, the V gene TRBV29-1; a weak D match, TRBD2 (6 bases). The CDR3 DNA sequence: TGCAGCGCACGGGGGGAGACCCAGTACTTC. Its translation: CSARGETQYF.